These 11 T cell receptor beta chains were sequenced from one sample in a study of identical twins. One entry per CDR3 protein, called by TCRdb with MiXCR from the 5' RACE reads. Of 1.5 million to 2 million distinct CDR3 sequences detected, more than 30% appear once; the ten largest clones hold 0.25% to 0.3%. The specimen was cord blood. The receptors were sampled from a newborn girl in good health.

This clonotype was detected many times. The rearrangement uses TRBV28 and TRBJ2-1, with 7 nucleotides matching TRBD1. This CDR3 contains 16 residues. V lost 0 bases to trimming and J lost 8 bases; unmatched junction nucleotides: 10. Germline CDR1 and CDR2: MDHEN and SYDVKM. CDR3 amino acids: CASSLWADRQRDEQFF. As DNA, the CDR3 is TGTGCCAGCAGTTTATGGGCGGACAGGCAAAGGGATGAGCAGTTCTTC.

V is TRBV19 and J is TRBJ1-5; tentatively, D is TRBD1 (5 bases). Germline V lookup: CDR1 LNHDA, CDR2 SQIVND (reference sequence). This CDR3 has 16 residues. Trimming pared 5 bases from V and 0 bases from J, leaving 14 bases between. The CDR3 region has the DNA TGTGCCAGTAGTCCGACGGGGCCCTATAGCAATCAGCCCCAGCATTTT. It is translated as CASSPTGPYSNQPQHF.

The chain has TRBV6-4 and TRBJ2-3; D remains ambiguous. V shed 0 bases and J shed 0 bases, with 4 bases lying between them. CDR1 is MRHNA, CDR2 SNTAGT, per germline. This CDR3 has 14 amino acids. This CDR3 reads CASSDSVSTDTQYF. The CDR3 region has the DNA TGTGCCAGCAGTGACTCAGTTAGCACAGATACGCAGTATTTT.

This chain links TRBV7-2 with TRBJ2-4; possibly TRBD2 for D (6 bases). CDR3 length equals 15 residues. V was shortened by 1 base and J by 5 bases, with 12 bases between the two germline ends. Germline V gene lookup returns CDR1 SGHTA and CDR2 FQGNSA. The CDR3 nucleotides are TGTGCCAGCAGCTTAGTTGGCGGGACCGAAAACATTCAGTACTTC. Its translation is CASSLVGGTENIQYF. The variable domain in full, with the rest retrieved from reference TRBV7-2 and TRBJ2-4, is GAGVSQSPSNKVTEKGKDVELRCDPISGHTALYWYRQSLGQGLEFLIYFQGNSAPDKSGLPSDRFSAERTGGSVSTLTIQRTQQEDSAVYLCASSLVGGTENIQYFGAGTRLSVL.

As DNA, the CDR3 is TGTGCCAGCAGTTACTCAAGGGTTGATGATGGCTACACCTTC. This sequence encodes CASSYSRVDDGYTF. The chain combines TRBV6-6 with TRBJ1-2, with D unclear. The CDR3 contains 14 residues. Germline loops: CDR1 MNHNY, CDR2 SVGAGI (reference sequence). V was clipped by 0 bases and J by 6 bases, with 11 bases between them.

The chain couples TRBV7-2 to TRBJ2-3; D could derive from TRBD1 or TRBD2 (5 bases each). The V end lost 6 bases, the J end lost 2 bases, and 18 bases lay between the germline ends. Germline V gene data show CDR1 as SGHTA and CDR2 as FQGNSA. The CDR3 spans 16 residues. The CDR3 protein is CASSSSGGRNTDTQYF. DNA for the CDR3: TGTGCCAGCAGTTCTAGTGGGGGACGGAACACAGATACGCAGTATTTT.

This clonotype was found a few times. This chain links TRBV30 with TRBJ2-7; D call uncertain. The CDR3 totals 11 residues. Germline CDR1 is GTSNPN and CDR2 is SVGIG (reference sequence). Trimming shortened V by 4 bases and J by 3 bases, and 7 bases separated the two germline ends. CDR3 nucleotides: TGTGCCTGGAATAGAAACTACGAGCAGTACTTC. Protein sequence: CAWNRNYEQYF.

This clonotype was seen a few times. The gene calls are TRBV6-5 and TRBJ1-6, with D possibly TRBD1 on 5 matching bases. Germline loops: CDR1 MNHEY, CDR2 SVGAGI. Trimming pared 4 bases from V and 8 bases from J, leaving 18 bases between. This CDR3 is 16 amino acids long. CDR3 nucleotides: TGTGCCAGCAGTTTAATTCCCCAGGGATCTGATTCACCCCTCCACTTT. It codes for CASSLIPQGSDSPLHF.

This clonotype was detected only a few times. This rearrangement joins TRBV27 to TRBJ2-4, with D unresolved. Germline CDR1 is MNHEY and CDR2 is SMNVEV (reference sequence). The ends were cut back, 4 bases at V and 0 bases at J, with 16 bases in the middle. This CDR3 has 17 residues. The CDR3 nucleotides are TGTGCCAGCAGTTCGAGGCCGAGCGCCCTAGCCAAAAACATTCAGTACTTC. Residues: CASSSRPSALAKNIQYF.

The chain's CDR3 is CASSEGRQGWGDTQYF. In nucleotides, the CDR3 is TGTGCCAGCAGTGAAGGGAGACAGGGGTGGGGAGATACGCAGTATTTT. The V call is TRBV6-1, the J call TRBJ2-3; TRBD1 matches 8 bases. CDR1 and CDR2 from the germline V gene are MNHNS and SASEGT. This CDR3 region has 16 residues. The trim removed 1 base at V and 5 bases at J, leaving 8 bases unmatched.

This chain's CDR3 is CASSYQLSDTEAFF. In DNA, the CDR3 is TGTGCCAGCAGCTATCAGCTGAGCGACACTGAAGCTTTCTTT. This chain uses TRBV5-5 with TRBJ1-1; the D is unclear. The CDR3 runs to 14 residues. V shed 3 bases and J shed 3 bases, with 12 bases lying between them. Germline V gene lookup returns CDR1 SGHKS and CDR2 YYEKEE (reference sequence).